The 3 T cell receptor beta chains in this list originate from one sample, sequenced in a study of cytotoxic CD8 clonotypes in ibrutinib-treated CLL. TCRdb keeps only in-frame clones here, not all; method: immunoSEQ multiplex PCR. Of about 300,000 clones in the sample, 67% were seen once. This sample comprised PBMCs, obtained after 36 months of ibrutinib treatment. The receptors originated from a human donor with chronic lymphocytic leukemia.

This rearrangement joins TRBV9 to TRBJ1-1; D not resolved. The CDR3 is made up of 14 amino acids. With 0 bases removed from V and 2 bases from J, the gap between germline ends came to 8 bases. The V gene's germline CDR1 is SGDLS and CDR2 YYNGEE. The CDR3: CASSVDRANTEAFF. The CDR3 DNA reads TGTGCCAGCAGCGTAGACAGAGCAAACACTGAAGCTTTCTTT.

This chain uses TRBV29-1 with TRBJ2-3; maybe TRBD2 (5 bases). CDR1 and CDR2 from the germline V gene are SQVTM and ANQGSEA. The germline V and J ends were trimmed by 4 bases and 8 bases, with 10 bases remaining between them. CDR3 length: 11 amino acids. The CDR3, as DNA: TGCAGCGTTGGTGAGGGAACTACGCAGTATTTT. It yields the protein CSVGEGTTQYF.

The V call is TRBV5-1, the J call TRBJ1-2; D is unclear. The CDR3 has 13 amino acids. Germline CDR1 reads SGHRS; CDR2 reads YFSETQ. V was pared by 5 bases and J by 0 bases, with 8 bases between. CDR3: CASRSWANYGYTF. The CDR3 DNA reads as TGCGCCAGCAGGAGTTGGGCTAACTATGGCTACACCTTC.